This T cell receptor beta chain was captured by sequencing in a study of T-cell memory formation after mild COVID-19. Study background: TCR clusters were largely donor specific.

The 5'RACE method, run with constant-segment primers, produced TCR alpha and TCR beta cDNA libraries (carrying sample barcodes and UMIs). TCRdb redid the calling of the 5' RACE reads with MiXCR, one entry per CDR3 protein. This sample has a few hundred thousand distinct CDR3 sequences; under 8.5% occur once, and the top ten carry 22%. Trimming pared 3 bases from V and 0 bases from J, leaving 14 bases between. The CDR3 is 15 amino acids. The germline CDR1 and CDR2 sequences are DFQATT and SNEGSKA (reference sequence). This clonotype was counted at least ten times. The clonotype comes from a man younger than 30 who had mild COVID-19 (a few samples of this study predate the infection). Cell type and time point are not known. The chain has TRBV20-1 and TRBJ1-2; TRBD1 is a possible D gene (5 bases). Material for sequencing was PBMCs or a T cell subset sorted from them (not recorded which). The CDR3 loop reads CSARGGDGANYGYTF. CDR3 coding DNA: TGCAGTGCTAGGGGAGGGGACGGGGCTAACTATGGCTACACCTTC.